This T cell receptor (beta chain) stems from a study of CD8 T cells in Susac syndrome. The authors reverse transcribed 0.5 to 1 ug RNA with random hexamers. TCRdb independently ran MiXCR on the immunoSEQ multiplex PCR reads; one entry per CDR3 protein. This table has 330,000 or so distinct CDR3 sequences, over 75% appearing once. In blood CD8+ and CD4+ T cells, TCR beta underwent sequencing. Bulk CD8+ and CD4+ cells came from magnetic negative isolation; CD8+ TEMRA by FACS. V shed 3 bases, J shed 3 bases, and the junction held 5 bases outside the gene matches. Germline CDR1 reads SGHNT; CDR2 reads YYREEE (reference sequence). The CDR3 has 14 residues.

The clonotype comes from a human donor with multiple sclerosis. Sequencing used CD8+ T cells from PBMCs. The chain uses TRBV5-4 and TRBJ2-7, with 8 bases lining up with TRBD2. In DNA, the CDR3 is TGTGCCAGCAGCTCTCCCGGGACTAGCTACGAGCAGTACTTC. It codes for CASSSPGTSYEQYF. The full variable domain, rest sourced from reference TRBV5-4 and TRBJ2-7, is ETGVTQSPTHLIKTRGQQVTLRCSSQSGHNTVSWYQQALGQGPQFIFQYYREEENGRGNFPPRFSGLQFPNYSSELNVNALELDDSALYLCASSSPGTSYEQYFGPGTRLTVT.